These 22 T cell receptor beta chains were sequenced from one sample in a study of cytomegalovirus exposure and HLA in healthy donors. The PCR used 60 Vbeta and 13 Jbeta primers. Libraries were prepared by immunoSEQ multiplex PCR; TCRdb keeps only in-frame clonotypes and omits some of them. This sample has about 73,000 clones; roughly 69% occur once, and the top ten carry approximately 6.9%. Specimen: PBMCs. The receptors stem from a woman between 45 and 60 years old in good health and CMV-seropositive.

The V and J genes are TRBV5-1 and TRBJ1-3; 9 nucleotides line up with TRBD1. Losses at the gene ends were 3 bases for V and 6 bases for J; bases not matched to a gene: 4. CDR1 and CDR2 from the germline V gene are SGHRS and YFSETQ. The CDR3 contains 14 residues. CDR3 sequence reads: CASSSRTGANTIYF. The CDR3 nucleotides are TGCGCCAGCAGCTCCCGGACAGGGGCAAACACCATATATTTT.

This chain connects TRBV9 to TRBJ2-1, with a tentative D call TRBD2 (7 bases). Deletions cut 0 bases from V and 4 bases from J, with 14 bases between. Germline V gene sequence: CDR1 SGDLS, CDR2 YYNGEE. The length of the CDR3 is 16 residues. CDR3 bases: TGTGCCAGCAGCGTAGCGCTGGGAGGGGGTTACAATGAGCAGTTCTTC. Its protein is CASSVALGGGYNEQFF.

The chain employs TRBV2 and TRBJ1-6; D uncertain. V was clipped by 9 bases and J by 10 bases, with 13 bases between them. Per germline, CDR1 SNHLY and CDR2 FYNNEI. The CDR3 has 12 amino acids. CDR3 in amino acids: CASKRANSPLHF. CDR3 in DNA: TGTGCCAGTAAGCGGGCCAACTCACCCCTCCACTTT.

The rearrangement uses TRBV19 and TRBJ1-6; a weak D match, TRBD1 (5 bases). Trimming took off 0 bases at V and 8 bases at J, with 11 bases between the two ends. Germline CDR1 LNHDA, CDR2 SQIVND (reference sequence). CDR3 length equals 15 residues. The CDR3 bases are TGTGCCAGTAGTATAGAGGAGTTAGGGGATTCACCCCTCCACTTT. Its translation: CASSIEELGDSPLHF.

This chain's CDR3 is CASSEPGQMNTEAFF. Written as DNA, the CDR3 is TGTGCCAGCAGTGAGCCGGGACAGATGAACACTGAAGCTTTCTTT. The chain has TRBV6-4 and TRBJ1-1, with TRBD1 matching over 7 bases. The CDR3 has 15 residues. From germline, CDR1 is MRHNA and CDR2 SNTAGT. The V segment lost 3 bases and the J segment 0 bases; nucleotides outside the gene matches: 4.

The chain has TRBV9 and TRBJ2-7; 8 bases are shared with TRBD1. The J segment lost 2 bases and the V segment lost 2 bases, leaving 6 bases of the junction unmatched. There are 15 residues in the CDR3. Germline V gives CDR1 SGDLS, CDR2 YYNGEE. This CDR3 reads CASSVGQGAAYEQYF. The CDR3 nucleotides are TGTGCCAGCAGCGTCGGACAGGGAGCTGCCTACGAGCAGTACTTC.

V gene TRBV19 combines with J gene TRBJ1-6; D call uncertain. Trimming removed 7 bases from V and 4 bases from J, with 8 bases in between. This CDR3 is 13 amino acids long. Germline assignment: CDR1 LNHDA and CDR2 SQIVND (reference sequence). The CDR3 loop is CASTADYNSPLHF. The CDR3 coding sequence is TGTGCCAGTACCGCGGATTATAATTCACCCCTCCACTTT.

V usage is TRBV5-1 and J usage is TRBJ2-6, with D perhaps TRBD1 (5 bases). Germline assignment: CDR1 SGHRS and CDR2 YFSETQ. V was shortened by 0 bases and J by 2 bases, with 6 bases between the two germline ends. This CDR3 is 15 amino acids long. CDR3 sequence reads: CASSLEGAGANVLTF. Written as DNA, the CDR3 is TGCGCCAGCAGCTTGGAAGGGGCTGGGGCCAACGTCCTGACTTTC.

The J gene is TRBJ1-2, the V gene TRBV15; D is uncertain. The CDR3 covers 15 residues. Per the germline V gene, CDR1 is LNHNV and CDR2 is YYDKDF (reference sequence). Trimming pared 5 bases from V and 7 bases from J, leaving 20 bases between. The CDR3 sequence: CATSPFPRRGRGYTF. CDR3 nucleotide sequence: TGTGCCACCAGCCCTTTTCCTAGACGTGGTCGTGGCTACACCTTC.

The V and J genes are TRBV5-1 and TRBJ2-5, with a weak D call TRBD2 (7 bases). The CDR3 sequence is 15 residues long. Trimming pared 0 bases from V and 5 bases from J, leaving 14 bases between. Germline values: CDR1 SGHRS, CDR2 YFSETQ. The CDR3 sequence: CASSLGGGEGETQYF. CDR3 bases: TGCGCCAGCAGCTTGGGCGGGGGCGAAGGGGAGACCCAGTACTTC.

The genes are TRBV9 and TRBJ1-1; 9 bases fit TRBD1. The CDR3 is made up of 16 amino acids. V lost 4 bases, J lost 1 base, and 8 bases stayed unmatched. In germline, CDR1 is SGDLS, CDR2 YYNGEE. CDR3 region: CASSPYDRGRNTEAFF. The CDR3 coding sequence is TGTGCCAGCAGCCCCTACGACAGGGGGAGGAACACTGAAGCTTTCTTT.

For the CDR3, the DNA is TGTGCCAGCAGTTCCCCGACAGGGACCCCTTCGCAGTATTTT. As protein: CASSSPTGTPSQYF. J is TRBJ2-3 and V is TRBV28; TRBD1 aligns across 7 bases. This CDR3 has 14 residues. Germline V gives CDR1 MDHEN, CDR2 SYDVKM. Trimming took 4 bases from V and 10 from J; bases not matched to a gene: 11.

The chain carries TRBV10-1 and TRBJ2-7; 9 positions agree with TRBD2. The CDR3 loop spans 15 amino acids. J gave up 5 bases and V 2 bases, and 7 bases lay outside the gene matches. Germline V gene sequence: CDR1 WNHNN, CDR2 SYGVQD (reference sequence). This chain's CDR3 is CASSENLAGINEQYF. The CDR3 DNA sequence: TGCGCCAGCAGTGAGAACCTAGCGGGGATCAACGAGCAGTACTTC.

The V gene is TRBV19, the J gene TRBJ2-5; no reliable D call. CDR3 size: 11 residues. V was cut by 6 bases and J by 5 bases, with 7 bases left in between. The germline CDR1 and CDR2 sequences are LNHDA and SQIVND (reference sequence). As DNA, the CDR3 is TGTGCCAGTAGGGTTGCGGAGACCCAGTACTTC. It is translated as CASRVAETQYF.

This chain connects TRBV5-4 to TRBJ2-3, with a possible D match to TRBD2 (7 bases). The germline V gene has CDR1 SGHNT and CDR2 YYREEE (reference sequence). V lost 4 bases, J lost 3 bases, and 15 bases lay in between. This CDR3 is 15 amino acids long. The CDR3 spells CASSKGGGFTDTQYF. The CDR3 DNA reads TGTGCCAGCAGCAAAGGGGGGGGTTTTACAGATACGCAGTATTTT.

This sequence joins TRBV25-1 and TRBJ1-4, with TRBD1 matching 9 bases. The CDR3 consists of 17 residues. Germline V gives CDR1 MGHDK, CDR2 SYGVNS. V lost 3 bases to trimming and J lost 2 bases; unmatched junction nucleotides: 7. The CDR3 here is CASSEPGQGFTNEKLFF. CDR3 nucleotides: TGTGCCAGCAGTGAGCCGGGACAGGGATTTACTAATGAAAAACTGTTTTTT.

This chain joins TRBV7-9 and TRBJ1-1, with D uncertain. Trimming took off 2 bases at V and 1 base at J, with 5 bases between the two ends. The length of the CDR3 is 13 residues. Germline loops: CDR1 SEHNR, CDR2 FQNEAQ (reference sequence). CDR3 loop: CASSLHGNTEAFF. The CDR3 nucleotides are TGTGCCAGCAGCTTACACGGGAACACTGAAGCTTTCTTT.

This clone was seen only a few times. The chain joins TRBV10-1 to TRBJ2-7, with 8 bases fitting TRBD1. CDR3 size: 15 residues. The trim removed 0 bases at V and 3 bases at J, leaving 4 bases unmatched. Germline-derived CDR1 and CDR2 are WNHNN and SYGVQD (reference sequence). The CDR3 is CASSESTGQGYEQYF. In nucleotides, the CDR3 is TGCGCCAGCAGTGAGTCGACCGGACAGGGCTACGAGCAGTACTTC.

This clone has just a few counts. The chain carries TRBV19 and TRBJ2-2, with D unclear. The CDR3 runs 11 residues. The V end lost 8 bases, the J end lost 3 bases, and 4 bases lay between the germline ends. Germline CDR1 and CDR2: LNHDA and SQIVND (reference sequence). The CDR3 is CASSYTGELFF. The DNA of the CDR3 is TGTGCCAGTTCGTACACCGGGGAGCTGTTTTTT. The whole variable domain, filled in from reference TRBV19 and TRBJ2-2, reads DGGITQSPKYLFRKEGQNVTLSCEQNLNHDAMYWYRQDPGQGLRLIYYSQIVNDFQKGDIAEGYSVSREKKESFPLTVTSAQKNPTAFYLCASSYTGELFFGEGSRLTVL.

The rearrangement uses TRBV30 and TRBJ1-5; 7 bases are a match to TRBD1. The ends lost 0 bases at V and 6 bases at J; junction bases unmatched: 5. Germline assignment: CDR1 GTSNPN and CDR2 SVGIG (reference sequence). The CDR3 is 14 amino acids. CDR3 sequence (DNA): TGTGCCTGGAGTGTACAGGGGTTATTTCAGCCCCAGCATTTT. This translates into CAWSVQGLFQPQHF.

The V call is TRBV5-1, the J call TRBJ1-1; no reliable D call. From germline, CDR1 is SGHRS and CDR2 YFSETQ. V lost 4 bases and J 11 bases, leaving 12 bases between the germline ends. This CDR3 is 11 amino acids long. The CDR3 DNA reads TGCGCCAGCAGCCCGGGGTACGGGGCTTTCTTT. The encoded protein is CASSPGYGAFF. The entire variable domain, with the rest obtained from reference TRBV5-1 and TRBJ1-1, is as follows: KAGVTQTPRYLIKTRGQQVTLSCSPISGHRSVSWYQQTPGQGLQFLFEYFSETQRNKGNFPGRFSGRQFSNSRSEMNVSTLELGDSALYLCASSPGYGAFFGQGTRLTVV.

The chain uses TRBV7-8 and TRBJ2-7; TRBD2 aligns across 10 bases. The CDR3 consists of 17 residues. Germline V gives CDR1 SGHVS, CDR2 FQNEAQ. With V trimmed by 0 bases and J by 5 bases, 10 bases remained unmatched. CDR3 in DNA: TGTGCCAGCAGCTTAGCTAATCTAGCGGGGGCGCCTCACGAGCAGTACGTC. It specifies CASSLANLAGAPHEQYV.